This entry is about one T cell receptor (beta chain). Antigen unknown. Germline V gene sequence: CDR1 LGHNA, CDR2 YSLEER. Trimming removed 1 base at V and 3 bases at J, with 10 bases between. The CDR3 is 14 amino acids. Time point denoted: pre-sensitization, week 0. Treatment here: therapeutic diphenylcyclopropenone sensitization with weekly scalp DPC. The data stem from a study of human T cells and chemical hapten exposure. Study-wide background: Patients, a majority of them female, were diagnosed with alopecia areata, totalis or universalis.

Study outcomes and limitations: Expanded TCRs formed significantly more large CDR3 similarity clusters than controls.

TCRdb used MiXCR to reprocess the RACE reads, holding one entry per CDR3 protein. The data hold approximately 180,000 distinct CDR3 sequences, with roughly 30% observed a single time. The sample was whole blood, taken in connection with sensitization to the hapten diphenylcyclopropenone (DPC). This sequence joins TRBV4-3 and TRBJ2-7; D is perhaps TRBD1 (6 bases). This clonotype was sampled from a woman aged 25 to 45 with alopecia areata. Some clones in this sample may be carry-over from other donors' samples. CDR3 bases: TGCGCCAGCAGCCAAGGTCAACAGGGCTACGAGCAGTACTTC. Protein sequence: CASSQGQQGYEQYF.